The 22 T cell receptor beta chains listed next were all sequenced from one sample in a study of T cell responses to AZD1222 COVID-19 vaccine. Assay: immunoSEQ multiplex PCR; the TCRdb copy retains only in-frame clones and omits some. The data contain about 180,000 clones, approximately 95% of them singletons. The sequencing here drew on peripheral blood, taken 28 days after the second dose of the MenACWY control vaccine. Receptors originate from an adult who received the MenACWY meningococcal vaccine as a control.

This sequence joins TRBV5-4 and TRBJ2-1; D remains ambiguous. Germline CDR1 reads SGHNT; CDR2 reads YYREEE (reference sequence). This CDR3 is built from 15 residues. V was pared by 0 bases and J by 3 bases, with 10 bases between. The CDR3 sequence: CASSLEVSIYNEQFF. DNA for the CDR3: TGTGCCAGCAGCTTGGAGGTCTCTATCTACAATGAGCAGTTCTTC.

This clone was counted once. The chain links TRBV4-2 to TRBJ1-3; 12 bases are shared with TRBD1. The V gene end was trimmed by 2 bases and the J gene end by 5 bases; junction bases not matched to a gene: 10. Germline V gene lookup returns CDR1 LGHNA and CDR2 YNFKEQ. The CDR3 is 18 amino acids. The DNA of the CDR3 is TGTGCCAGCAGCCAATCCCCCGGGACAGGGGGCCTAAGAAACACCATATATTTT. Its translation is CASSQSPGTGGLRNTIYF.

V usage is TRBV28 and J usage is TRBJ1-1, with a possible D match to TRBD1 (5 bases). This CDR3 has 14 residues. Trimming pared 6 bases from V and 5 bases from J, leaving 16 bases between. Germline loops: CDR1 MDHEN, CDR2 SYDVKM. The CDR3 loop reads CASSSRGRGTEAFF. DNA for the CDR3: TGTGCCAGCAGCTCTAGGGGTCGGGGGACTGAAGCTTTCTTT.

This rearrangement joins TRBV27 to TRBJ1-2; D not certain. The CDR3 is 13 residues long. The ends were cut back, 5 bases at V and 8 bases at J, with 15 bases in the middle. Looked up from germline, CDR1 is MNHEY and CDR2 is SMNVEV (reference sequence). The CDR3 DNA sequence: TGTGCCAGCAGTCAACAGAGATCTATGGGCTACACCTTC. Protein: CASSQQRSMGYTF.

The V call is TRBV6-2 or TRBV6-3, the J call TRBJ1-2; D may be TRBD1 (5 bases). CDR3 length: 14 residues. V lost 4 bases, J lost 4 bases, and 13 bases lay in between. Germline V gene lookup returns CDR1 MNHEY and CDR2 SVGEGT. CDR3: CASSSQGWGYGYTF. DNA for the CDR3: TGTGCCAGCAGTTCCCAGGGTTGGGGCTATGGCTACACCTTC.

The chain employs TRBV19 and TRBJ1-1; no reliable D call. Trimming removed 8 bases from V and 4 bases from J, with 14 bases in between. CDR1 and CDR2 (germline): LNHDA, SQIVND (reference sequence). The CDR3 extends over 13 amino acids. The CDR3 region has the DNA TGTGCCAGTGGAGATCCTTGGGCCACTGAAGCTTTCTTT. Its translation is CASGDPWATEAFF.

This sequence joins TRBV29-1 and TRBJ1-1; D gene ambiguous. V was cut by 6 bases and J by 0 bases, with 11 bases left in between. This CDR3 has 13 residues. Germline assignment: CDR1 SQVTM and CDR2 ANQGSEA. This chain's CDR3 is CSVWTALNTEAFF. The CDR3 DNA sequence: TGCAGCGTATGGACGGCGTTGAACACTGAAGCTTTCTTT.

This clone appeared a single time. The chain joins TRBV27 to TRBJ1-1; the D gene is possibly TRBD1 (5 bases). With 6 bases removed from V and 0 bases from J, the gap between germline ends came to 11 bases. Germline V gene sequence: CDR1 MNHEY, CDR2 SMNVEV (reference sequence). This CDR3 spans 14 amino acids. CDR3 coding DNA: TGTGCCAGCAGCCCGGGACGGATGAACACTGAAGCTTTCTTT. As protein: CASSPGRMNTEAFF.

J is TRBJ2-3 and V is TRBV5-4; TRBD1 matches at 10 bases. This CDR3 comprises 14 residues. The V and J ends lost 4 bases and 3 bases, in that order; junction bases with no gene match: 2. Per the germline V gene, CDR1 is SGHNT and CDR2 is YYREEE (reference sequence). This CDR3 is CASSRGQGTDTQYF. Here the CDR3 DNA reads TGTGCCAGCAGCCGGGGACAGGGGACAGATACGCAGTATTTT.

This rearrangement joins TRBV3-1 (or the pseudogene TRBV3-2) to TRBJ2-7, with TRBD2 identical over 9 bases. CDR1 is LGHDT, CDR2 YNNKEL, per germline (reference sequence). V shed 4 bases, J shed 4 bases, and the junction held 2 bases outside the gene matches. The CDR3 sequence is 13 residues long. CDR3 amino acids: CASSRLAGYEQYF. DNA for the CDR3: TGTGCCAGCAGCCGGCTAGCGGGGTACGAGCAGTACTTC.

This sequence joins TRBV12-3 or TRBV12-4 and TRBJ1-1, with D maybe TRBD1 (5 bases). V was shortened by 2 bases and J by 6 bases, with 10 bases between the two germline ends. This CDR3 has 13 amino acids. The CDR3 reads CASSLQGFSEAFF. The DNA of the CDR3 is TGTGCCAGCAGTTTACAGGGTTTTTCTGAAGCTTTCTTT.

Comments on this clone: This sample also contains other DNA sequences that code for the same CDR3. The genes are TRBV7-9 and TRBJ1-1; no firm D call. The germline V gene has CDR1 SEHNR and CDR2 FQNEAQ (reference sequence). The CDR3 extends over 13 amino acids. Trimming pared 0 bases from V and 1 base from J, leaving 3 bases between. CDR3 sequence: CASSLAQNTEAFF. The CDR3 DNA follows: TGTGCCAGCAGCTTAGCGCAGAACACTGAAGCTTTCTTT.

This chain joins TRBV7-2 and TRBJ2-7, with D tentatively TRBD1 or TRBD2 (6 bases each). V lost 5 bases, J lost 3 bases, and 14 bases lay in between. Germline CDR1 and CDR2: SGHTA and FQGNSA. The CDR3 loop spans 14 amino acids. The CDR3 bases are TGTGCCAGCAGCCACAGGGCGGGACTCTACGAGCAGTACTTC. The encoded protein is CASSHRAGLYEQYF.

The J gene is TRBJ1-5, the V gene TRBV18; TRBD1 might be the D (5 bases). The germline CDR1 and CDR2 sequences are KGHSH and LQKENI. The CDR3 sequence is 15 residues long. The ends were cut back, 3 bases at V and 3 bases at J, with 12 bases in the middle. In DNA form, the CDR3 reads TGTGCCAGCTCACCCTGGGGGACGTTCAATCAGCCCCAGCATTTT. Amino acid sequence: CASSPWGTFNQPQHF. The variable domain in full, completed from reference TRBV18 and TRBJ1-5, reads NAGVMQNPRHLVRRRGQEARLRCSPMKGHSHVYWYRQLPEEGLKFMVYLQKENIIDESGMPKERFSAEFPKEGPSILRIQQVVRGDSAAYFCASSPWGTFNQPQHFGDGTRLSIL.

The CDR3 bases are TGTGCCAGCAAATTAACTAGCGGGCTAACCTACGAGCAGTACTTC. As protein: CASKLTSGLTYEQYF. The chain has TRBV6-5 and TRBJ2-7; 9 nucleotides match TRBD2. The CDR3 extends over 15 amino acids. Germline CDR1 MNHEY, CDR2 SVGAGI. V trimming: 7 bases; J trimming: 2 bases; junction bases outside the gene matches: 9.

The chain couples TRBV10-1 to TRBJ2-7, with TRBD2 as a possible D gene (5 bases). Trimming stripped 6 bases from V and 4 bases from J, with 19 bases between. CDR3 length: 15 residues. The germline CDR1 and CDR2 sequences are WNHNN and SYGVQD (reference sequence). The CDR3 DNA sequence: TGCGCCAGCAGCCCGGGCCAGGCGGGCTTGTACGAGCAGTACTTC. It codes for CASSPGQAGLYEQYF.

The chain has TRBV6-5 and TRBJ2-5, with D perhaps TRBD2 (5 bases). V lost 5 bases and J lost 1, with 14 bases in between. The CDR3 has 15 residues. Germline V gene lookup returns CDR1 MNHEY and CDR2 SVGAGI. CDR3 protein: CASSPQGLAQETQYF. The CDR3 DNA sequence: TGTGCCAGCAGTCCCCAAGGACTTGCCCAAGAGACCCAGTACTTC.

The chain links TRBV5-6 to TRBJ2-5, with TRBD1 identical over 8 bases. This CDR3 is 14 amino acids long. V shed 4 bases, J shed 4 bases, and the junction held 6 bases outside the gene matches. CDR1 is SGHDT and CDR2 is YYEEEE in the germline V gene. The CDR3 nucleotides read TGTGCCAGCAGCCAACGAACAGGGGGAGAGACCCAGTACTTC. Its translation: CASSQRTGGETQYF.

The chain employs TRBV11-2 and TRBJ2-5; D is unresolved. Germline V lookup: CDR1 SGHAT, CDR2 FQNNGV. The ends were cut back, 0 bases at V and 4 bases at J, with 6 bases in the middle. CDR3 length: 13 residues. The DNA for the CDR3 is TGTGCCAGCAGCTTAGACCCGGGAGAGACCCAGTACTTC. Translation: CASSLDPGETQYF.

The CDR3 region is CASRSGTGGSHEQYF. Here the CDR3 DNA reads TGTGCCAGCAGGTCCGGGACAGGGGGATCACACGAGCAGTACTTC. V gene TRBV6-6 combines with J gene TRBJ2-7; 11 nucleotides align to TRBD1. Trimming cost V 6 bases and J 5 bases; bases outside gene matches: 9. CDR3 length: 15 residues. Per germline, CDR1 MNHNY and CDR2 SVGAGI (reference sequence).

The chain combines TRBV5-1 with TRBJ2-5; unclear D gene. In germline, CDR1 is SGHRS, CDR2 YFSETQ. This CDR3 is 14 amino acids long. Trimming removed 4 bases from V and 1 base from J, with 11 bases in between. In nucleotides, the CDR3 is TGCGCCAGCAGCGACCCGAACATCCAAGAGACCCAGTACTTC. This gives the protein CASSDPNIQETQYF.

This chain connects TRBV5-1 to TRBJ1-1, with D hard to call. The V end was cut by 0 bases, the J end by 1 base, with 7 bases between. The germline CDR1 and CDR2 sequences are SGHRS and YFSETQ. This CDR3 comprises 14 residues. The CDR3 nucleotides read TGCGCCAGCAGCTTGGATGGCTCGAACACTGAAGCTTTCTTT. Amino acid sequence: CASSLDGSNTEAFF.